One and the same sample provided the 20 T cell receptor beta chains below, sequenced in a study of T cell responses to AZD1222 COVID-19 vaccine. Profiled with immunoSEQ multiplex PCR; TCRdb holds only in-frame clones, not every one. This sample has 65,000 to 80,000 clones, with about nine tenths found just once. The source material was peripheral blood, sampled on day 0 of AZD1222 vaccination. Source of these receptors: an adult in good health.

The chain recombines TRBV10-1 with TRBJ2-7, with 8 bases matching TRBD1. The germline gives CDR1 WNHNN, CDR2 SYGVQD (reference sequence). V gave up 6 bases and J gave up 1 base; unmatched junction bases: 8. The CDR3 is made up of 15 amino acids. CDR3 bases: TGCGCCAGCAGCTCGCCGACAGGGGAGTCCTACGAGCAGTACTTC. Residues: CASSSPTGESYEQYF.

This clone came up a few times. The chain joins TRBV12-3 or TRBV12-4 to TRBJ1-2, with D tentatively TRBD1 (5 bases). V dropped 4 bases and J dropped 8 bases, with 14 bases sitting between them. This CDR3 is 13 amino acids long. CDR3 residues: CASSSSGKGGYTF. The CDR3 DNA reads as TGTGCCAGCAGTTCCTCAGGGAAGGGAGGCTACACCTTC.

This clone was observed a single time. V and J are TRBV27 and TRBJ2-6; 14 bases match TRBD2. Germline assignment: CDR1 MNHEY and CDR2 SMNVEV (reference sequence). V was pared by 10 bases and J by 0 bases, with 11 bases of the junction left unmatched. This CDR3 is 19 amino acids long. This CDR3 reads CATDRTSGRKSSGANVLTF. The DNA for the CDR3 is TGTGCCACGGATCGGACTAGCGGGAGGAAAAGCTCTGGGGCCAACGTCCTGACTTTC.

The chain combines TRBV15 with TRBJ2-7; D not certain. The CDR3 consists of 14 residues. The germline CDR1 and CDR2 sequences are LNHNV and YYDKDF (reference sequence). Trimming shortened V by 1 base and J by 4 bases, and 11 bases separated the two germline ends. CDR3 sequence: CATSRVAERYEQYF. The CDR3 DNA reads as TGTGCCACCAGCAGAGTCGCAGAGAGGTACGAGCAGTACTTC.

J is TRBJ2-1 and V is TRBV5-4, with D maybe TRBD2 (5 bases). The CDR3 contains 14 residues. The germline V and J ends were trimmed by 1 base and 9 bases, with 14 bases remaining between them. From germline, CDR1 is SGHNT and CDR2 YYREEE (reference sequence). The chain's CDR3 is CASSLSPSRPEQFF. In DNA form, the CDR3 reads TGTGCCAGCAGCTTGTCACCTAGCCGGCCTGAGCAGTTCTTC.

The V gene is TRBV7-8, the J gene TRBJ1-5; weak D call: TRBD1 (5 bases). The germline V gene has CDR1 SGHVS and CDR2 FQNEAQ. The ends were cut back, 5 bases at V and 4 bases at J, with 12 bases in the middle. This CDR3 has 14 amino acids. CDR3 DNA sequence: TGTGCCAGCAGCCAGATGGAGGGGAATCAGCCCCAGCATTTT. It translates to CASSQMEGNQPQHF.

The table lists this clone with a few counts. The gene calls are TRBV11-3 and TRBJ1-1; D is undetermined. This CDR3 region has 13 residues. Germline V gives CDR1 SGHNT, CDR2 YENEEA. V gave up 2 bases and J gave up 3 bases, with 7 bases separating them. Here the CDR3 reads CASSLSVYTEAFF. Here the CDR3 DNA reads TGTGCCAGCAGCTTATCCGTGTACACTGAAGCTTTCTTT.

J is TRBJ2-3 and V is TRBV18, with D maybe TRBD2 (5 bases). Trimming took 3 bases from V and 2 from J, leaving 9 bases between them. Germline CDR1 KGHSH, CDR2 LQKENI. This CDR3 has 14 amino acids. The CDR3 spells CASSPDFITDTQYF. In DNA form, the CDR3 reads TGTGCCAGCTCACCGGACTTTATCACAGATACGCAGTATTTT.

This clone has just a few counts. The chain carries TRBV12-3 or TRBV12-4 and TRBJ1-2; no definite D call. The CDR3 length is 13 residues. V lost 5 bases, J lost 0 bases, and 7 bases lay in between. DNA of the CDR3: TGTGCCAGCAGTCCAGCGGCTAACTATGGCTACACCTTC. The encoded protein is CASSPAANYGYTF.

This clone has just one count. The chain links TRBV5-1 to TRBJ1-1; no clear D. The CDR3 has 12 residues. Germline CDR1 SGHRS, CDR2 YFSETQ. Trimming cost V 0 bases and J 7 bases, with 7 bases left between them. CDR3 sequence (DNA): TGCGCCAGCAGCTTGGCCGGGTATGAAGCTTTCTTT. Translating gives CASSLAGYEAFF.

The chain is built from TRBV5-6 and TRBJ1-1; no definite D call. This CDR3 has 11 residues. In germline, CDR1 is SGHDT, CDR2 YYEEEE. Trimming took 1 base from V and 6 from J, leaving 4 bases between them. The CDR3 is CASSLYSEAFF. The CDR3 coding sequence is TGTGCCAGCAGCTTGTACTCTGAAGCTTTCTTT.

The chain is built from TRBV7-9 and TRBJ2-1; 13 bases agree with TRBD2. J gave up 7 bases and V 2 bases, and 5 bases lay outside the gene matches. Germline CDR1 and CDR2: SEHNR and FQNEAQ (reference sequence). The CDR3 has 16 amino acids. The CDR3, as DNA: TGTGCCAGCAGCTTAAGGACTAGCGGGAGAGAGAATGAGCAGTTCTTC. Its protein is CASSLRTSGRENEQFF.

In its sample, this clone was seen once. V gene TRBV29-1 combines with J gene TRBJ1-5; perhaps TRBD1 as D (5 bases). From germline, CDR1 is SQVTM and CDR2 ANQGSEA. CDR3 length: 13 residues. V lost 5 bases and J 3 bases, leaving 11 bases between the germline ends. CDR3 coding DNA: TGCAGCGTTAAGACAGAAATCAATCAGCCCCAGCATTTT. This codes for CSVKTEINQPQHF.

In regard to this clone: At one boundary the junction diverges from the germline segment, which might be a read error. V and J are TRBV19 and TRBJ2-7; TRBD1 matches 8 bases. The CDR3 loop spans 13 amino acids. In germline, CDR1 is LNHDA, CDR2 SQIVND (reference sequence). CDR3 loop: CASSRQGSYEQYF. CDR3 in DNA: TGTGCCAGCAGTAGACAGGGGTCCTACGAGCAGTACTTC.

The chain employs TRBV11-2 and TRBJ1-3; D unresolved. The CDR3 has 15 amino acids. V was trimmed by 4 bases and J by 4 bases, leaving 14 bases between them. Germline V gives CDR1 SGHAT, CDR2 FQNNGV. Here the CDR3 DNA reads TGTGCCAGCAGCTCCCGTTTCTTCCTGGGAAACACCATATATTTT. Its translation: CASSSRFFLGNTIYF.

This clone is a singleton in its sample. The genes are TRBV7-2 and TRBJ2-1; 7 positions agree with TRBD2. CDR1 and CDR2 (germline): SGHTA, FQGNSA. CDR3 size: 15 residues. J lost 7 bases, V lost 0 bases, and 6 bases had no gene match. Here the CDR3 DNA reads TGTGCCAGCAGCTTAGCGCCGGGACTATGGAATGAGCAGTTCTTC. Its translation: CASSLAPGLWNEQFF. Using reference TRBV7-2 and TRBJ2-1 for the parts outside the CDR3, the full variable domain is GAGVSQSPSNKVTEKGKDVELRCDPISGHTALYWYRQSLGQGLEFLIYFQGNSAPDKSGLPSDRFSAERTGGSVSTLTIQRTQQEDSAVYLCASSLAPGLWNEQFFGPGTRLTVL.

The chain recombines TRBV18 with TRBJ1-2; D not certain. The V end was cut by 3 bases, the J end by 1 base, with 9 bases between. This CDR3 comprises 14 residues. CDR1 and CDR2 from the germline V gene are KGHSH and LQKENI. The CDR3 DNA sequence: TGTGCCAGCTCACCCCCCAGTCTTAACTATGGCTACACCTTC. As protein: CASSPPSLNYGYTF.

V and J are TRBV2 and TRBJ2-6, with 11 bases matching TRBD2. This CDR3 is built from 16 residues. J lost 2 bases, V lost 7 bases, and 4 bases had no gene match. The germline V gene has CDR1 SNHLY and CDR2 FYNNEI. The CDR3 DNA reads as TGTGCCAGCATTCTAGCGGGAGGACCTGGGGCCAACGTCCTGACTTTC. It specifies CASILAGGPGANVLTF.

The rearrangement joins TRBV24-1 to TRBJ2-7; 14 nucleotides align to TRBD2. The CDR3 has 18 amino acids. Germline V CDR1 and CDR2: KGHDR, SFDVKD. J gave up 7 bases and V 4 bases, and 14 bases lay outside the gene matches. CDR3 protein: CATSERTGLAGEAGEQYF. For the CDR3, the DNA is TGTGCCACCAGTGAAAGAACGGGACTAGCGGGAGAGGCGGGAGAGCAGTACTTC.

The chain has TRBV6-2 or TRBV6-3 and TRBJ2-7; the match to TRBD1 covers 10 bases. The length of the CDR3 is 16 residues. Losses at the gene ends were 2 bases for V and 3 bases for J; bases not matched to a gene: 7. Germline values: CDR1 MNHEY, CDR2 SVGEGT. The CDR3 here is CASSYGTGVWSYEQYF. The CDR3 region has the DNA TGTGCCAGCAGTTACGGGACAGGGGTTTGGAGCTACGAGCAGTACTTC.